The clone carrying this T cell receptor (beta chain) occurred once. V lost 3 bases and J 10 bases, leaving 19 bases between the germline ends. Germline V gives CDR1 SGHTA, CDR2 FQGTGA. The CDR3 spans 16 residues. The data are from a study of blood T cell repertoires in COVID-19. For the study at large: The samples span acute and convalescent COVID-19 from the United States, Italy and Spain. Nucleic acid was either cDNA or gDNA, and it came from T cells, B-cell-depleted T cells, or PBMCs.

The authors' processing: Nucleated cell number was recorded as an estimate derived from reference gene primer amplification. Method: immunoSEQ multiplex PCR; TCRdb's copy keeps in-frame clones and lacks some. V and J calls plus clone size are reproduced from that table; the DNA served to infer D and trimming. This table holds about 35,000 clones, approximately 78% found once. The origin of this receptor is a man at least 80 years old with active or convalescent COVID-19. The rearrangement joins TRBV7-3 to TRBJ1-6; D may be TRBD1 (6 bases). The source material was peripheral blood. The CDR3 is CASSFPPQGKKSPLHF. The CDR3 bases are TGTGCCAGCAGCTTTCCCCCGCAGGGGAAGAAATCACCCCTCCACTTT.